The following is a T cell receptor beta chain sequence with its context. Germline CDR1 reads SGDLS; CDR2 reads YYNGEE. Trimming removed 2 bases at V and 6 bases at J, with 17 bases between. The CDR3 has 16 amino acids. Produced via immunoSEQ multiplex PCR; TCRdb's table is partial and in-frame only. The data hold 150,000 to 200,000 clones, with about 84% observed a single time. The data belong to a study of blood T cell repertoires in COVID-19. Background on the study: Sample material is recorded as cDNA or gDNA derived from T cells, B-cell-depleted T cells, or PBMCs.

Categorization into cohorts depended on clinical history that participants reported. The chain has TRBV9 and TRBJ2-2; the D gene is possibly TRBD2 (5 bases). Source material: PBMCs or T cells enriched from blood (not recorded which). The sequence came from a woman aged 40 to 49 with acute COVID-19. CDR3 sequence: CASSVSEKLGAGELFF. The DNA for the CDR3 is TGTGCCAGCAGCGTTTCCGAGAAACTCGGGGCCGGGGAGCTGTTTTTT.